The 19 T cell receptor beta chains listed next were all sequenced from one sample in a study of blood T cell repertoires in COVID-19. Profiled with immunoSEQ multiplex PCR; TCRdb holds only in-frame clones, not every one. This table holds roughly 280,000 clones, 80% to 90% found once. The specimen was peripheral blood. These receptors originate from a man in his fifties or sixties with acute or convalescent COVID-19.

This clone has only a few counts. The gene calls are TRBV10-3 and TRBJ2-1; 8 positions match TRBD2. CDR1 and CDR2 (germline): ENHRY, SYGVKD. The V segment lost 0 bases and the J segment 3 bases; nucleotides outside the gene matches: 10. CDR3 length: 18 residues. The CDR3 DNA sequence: TGTGCCATCAGTGAGTCGGATGGTAGCGGGACTTTCTACAATGAGCAGTTCTTC. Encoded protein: CAISESDGSGTFYNEQFF.

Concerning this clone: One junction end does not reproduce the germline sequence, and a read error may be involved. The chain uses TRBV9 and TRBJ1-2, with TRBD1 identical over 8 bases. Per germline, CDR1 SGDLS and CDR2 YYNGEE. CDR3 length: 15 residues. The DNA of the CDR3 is TGTGCCAGCACGAGGGGGCAGGGGGCTAAGTATGGCTACACCTTC. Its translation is CASTRGQGAKYGYTF. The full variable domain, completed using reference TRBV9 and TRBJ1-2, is DSGVTQTPKHLITATGQRVTLRCSPRSGDLSVYWYQQSLDQGLQFLIQYYNGEERAKGNILERFSAQQFPDLHSELNLSSLELGDSALYFCASTRGQGAKYGYTFGSGTRLTVV.

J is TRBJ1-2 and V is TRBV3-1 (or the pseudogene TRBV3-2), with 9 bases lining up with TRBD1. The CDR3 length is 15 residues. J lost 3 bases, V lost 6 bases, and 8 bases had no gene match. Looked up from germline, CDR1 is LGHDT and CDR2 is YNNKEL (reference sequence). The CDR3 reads CASSSTTGGHYGYTF. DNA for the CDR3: TGTGCCAGCAGTTCTACCACAGGGGGCCACTATGGCTACACCTTC.

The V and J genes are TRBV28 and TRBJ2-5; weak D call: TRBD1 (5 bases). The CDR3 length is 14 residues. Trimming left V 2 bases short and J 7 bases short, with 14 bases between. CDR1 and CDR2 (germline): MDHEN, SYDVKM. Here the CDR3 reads CASSLGQGHGTQYF. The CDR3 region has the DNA TGTGCCAGCAGTTTAGGGCAGGGCCATGGGACCCAGTACTTC.

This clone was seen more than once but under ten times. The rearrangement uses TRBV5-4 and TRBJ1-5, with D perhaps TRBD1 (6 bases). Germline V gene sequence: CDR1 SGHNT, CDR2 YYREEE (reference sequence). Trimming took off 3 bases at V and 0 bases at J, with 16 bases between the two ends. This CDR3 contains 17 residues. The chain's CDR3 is CASSSRRGRLSNQPQHF. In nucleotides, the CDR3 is TGTGCCAGCAGCTCTAGGCGGGGGCGACTTAGCAATCAGCCCCAGCATTTT.

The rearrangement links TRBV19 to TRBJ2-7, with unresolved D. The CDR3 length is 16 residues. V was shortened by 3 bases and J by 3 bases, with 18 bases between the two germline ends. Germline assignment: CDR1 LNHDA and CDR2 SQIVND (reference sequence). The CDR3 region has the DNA TGTGCCAGTAGTATGTCTCCCCCAGCGTCTTACTACGAGCAGTACTTC. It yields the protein CASSMSPPASYYEQYF.

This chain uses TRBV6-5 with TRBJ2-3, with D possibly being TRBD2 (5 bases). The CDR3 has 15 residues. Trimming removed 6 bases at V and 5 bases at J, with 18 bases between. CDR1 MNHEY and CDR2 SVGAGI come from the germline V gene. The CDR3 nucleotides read TGTGCCAGCAGGGGGAGAATACAATATAAAGATACGCAGTATTTT. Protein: CASRGRIQYKDTQYF.

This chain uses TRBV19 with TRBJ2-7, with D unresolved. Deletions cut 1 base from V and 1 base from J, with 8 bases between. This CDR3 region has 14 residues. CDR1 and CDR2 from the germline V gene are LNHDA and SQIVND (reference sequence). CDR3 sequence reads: CASSIAGTSYEQYF. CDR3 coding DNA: TGTGCCAGTAGTATAGCAGGTACGTCCTACGAGCAGTACTTC.

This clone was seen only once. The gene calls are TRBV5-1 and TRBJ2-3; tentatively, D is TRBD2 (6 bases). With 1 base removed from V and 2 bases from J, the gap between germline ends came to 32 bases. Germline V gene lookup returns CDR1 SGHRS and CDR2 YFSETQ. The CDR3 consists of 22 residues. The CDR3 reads CASSLPTYDGGGHFRHTDTQYF. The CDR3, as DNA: TGCGCCAGCAGCTTGCCAACTTACGATGGGGGAGGTCACTTCAGACACACAGATACGCAGTATTTT.

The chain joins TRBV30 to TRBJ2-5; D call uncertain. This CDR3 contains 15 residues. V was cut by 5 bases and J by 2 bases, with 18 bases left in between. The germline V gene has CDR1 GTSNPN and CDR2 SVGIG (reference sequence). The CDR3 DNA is TGTGCCTGGGATCTGAGAGGTTACCCGCAAGAGACCCAGTACTTC. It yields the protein CAWDLRGYPQETQYF.

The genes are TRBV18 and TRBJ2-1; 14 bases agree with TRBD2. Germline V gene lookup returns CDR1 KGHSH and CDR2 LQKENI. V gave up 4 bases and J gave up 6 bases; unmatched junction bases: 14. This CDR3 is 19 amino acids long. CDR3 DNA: TGTGCCAGCTCACGTGGACTAGCGGGAGGAATGCAATCGGGCAATGAGCAGTTCTTC. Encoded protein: CASSRGLAGGMQSGNEQFF.

CDR3 nucleotides: TGTGCCAGCAGCGTAGGTAGTAAGGGGGGGACTAGCGGCCCTCCTTACAATGAGCAGTTCTTC. Translation gives CASSVGSKGGTSGPPYNEQFF. This chain links TRBV9 with TRBJ2-1; 11 bases agree with TRBD2. The junction had 18 bases not matched to a gene; V was cut back by 0 bases and J by 4 bases. The CDR3 runs 21 residues. Germline loops: CDR1 SGDLS, CDR2 YYNGEE.

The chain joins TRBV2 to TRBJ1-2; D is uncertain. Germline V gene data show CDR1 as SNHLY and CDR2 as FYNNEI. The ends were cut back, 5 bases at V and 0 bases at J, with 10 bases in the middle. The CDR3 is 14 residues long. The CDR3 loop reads CASSYRLANYGYTF. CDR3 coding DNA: TGTGCCAGCAGTTACAGACTAGCTAACTATGGCTACACCTTC.

The chain's CDR3 is CASSLAPGLAGIYNEQFF. In DNA form, the CDR3 reads TGCGCCAGCAGCTTGGCCCCGGGACTAGCGGGAATTTACAATGAGCAGTTCTTC. The rearrangement links TRBV5-1 to TRBJ2-1; the match to TRBD2 covers 13 bases. The CDR3 totals 18 residues. The J segment lost 4 bases and the V segment lost 0 bases, leaving 7 bases of the junction unmatched. Germline assignment: CDR1 SGHRS and CDR2 YFSETQ.

CDR3 sequence: CASGREVNTEAFF. The CDR3 nucleotides read TGTGCCAGCGGCAGGGAGGTTAACACTGAAGCTTTCTTT. The chain links TRBV2 to TRBJ1-1; TRBD1 might be the D (5 bases). This CDR3 is 13 amino acids long. The V gene's germline CDR1 is SNHLY and CDR2 FYNNEI. Trimming stripped 8 bases from V and 2 bases from J, with 12 bases between.

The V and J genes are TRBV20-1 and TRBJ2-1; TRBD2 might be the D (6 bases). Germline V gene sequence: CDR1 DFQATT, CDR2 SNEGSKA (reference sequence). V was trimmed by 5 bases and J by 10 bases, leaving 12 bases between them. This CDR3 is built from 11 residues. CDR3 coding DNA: TGCAGTGCTCTGGGGGGAATCGAGCAGTTCTTC. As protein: CSALGGIEQFF.

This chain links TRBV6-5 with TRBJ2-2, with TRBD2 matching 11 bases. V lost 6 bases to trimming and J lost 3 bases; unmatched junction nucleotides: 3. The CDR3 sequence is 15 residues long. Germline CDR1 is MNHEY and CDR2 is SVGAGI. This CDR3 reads CASSGTSGYTGELFF. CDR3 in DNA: TGTGCCAGCAGCGGGACTAGCGGATACACCGGGGAGCTGTTTTTT.

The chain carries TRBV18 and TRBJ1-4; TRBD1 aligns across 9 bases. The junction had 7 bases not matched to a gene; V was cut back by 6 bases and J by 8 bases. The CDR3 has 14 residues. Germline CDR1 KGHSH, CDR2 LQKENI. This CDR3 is CASSLGQGFEKLFF. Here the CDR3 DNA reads TGTGCCAGCTCTTTGGGACAGGGCTTCGAAAAACTGTTTTTT.

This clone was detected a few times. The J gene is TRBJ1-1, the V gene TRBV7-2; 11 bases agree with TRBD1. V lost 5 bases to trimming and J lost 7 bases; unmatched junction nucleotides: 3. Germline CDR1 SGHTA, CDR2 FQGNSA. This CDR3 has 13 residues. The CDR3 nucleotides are TGTGCCAGCAGCCTGGACAGGGGGCATGAAGCTTTCTTT. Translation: CASSLDRGHEAFF.